Below, 2 T cell receptor beta chains from the same sample are listed, as sequenced in a study of cytomegalovirus exposure and HLA in healthy donors. Assay used: immunoSEQ multiplex PCR; TCRdb lists only in-frame clones, some missing. Of 180,000 or so clones in the sample, about 89% are singletons; the top ten hold 6% to 8%. The material sequenced was PBMCs. The origin of the receptors is a man in his thirties or forties in good health and CMV-seropositive.

The chain carries TRBV27 and TRBJ2-1; 11 positions match TRBD2. Looked up from germline, CDR1 is MNHEY and CDR2 is SMNVEV (reference sequence). Trimming cost V 6 bases and J 4 bases; bases outside gene matches: 5. The CDR3 covers 15 residues. The CDR3 coding sequence is TGTGCCAGCAGACCCGGGACTAGCGGTTACAATGAGCAGTTCTTC. This sequence encodes CASRPGTSGYNEQFF.

The CDR3 DNA follows: TGTGCCAGCTCGCCCCGACTCACAGATACGCAGTATTTT. Translation gives CASSPRLTDTQYF. This chain uses TRBV18 with TRBJ2-3; D gene ambiguous. The V end lost 6 bases, the J end lost 2 bases, and 9 bases lay between the germline ends. This CDR3 contains 13 residues. Germline V lookup: CDR1 KGHSH, CDR2 LQKENI.